The clone carrying this T cell receptor (beta chain) was counted ten times or more. The source of the sample is a study of Graves' ophthalmopathy and Graves' hyperthyroidism. Moderate-to-severe activity, CAS ≥3, NOSPECS ≥4 and duration under 3 months were recorded for donors with ophthalmopathy. RNA transcripts were the template, and TCR beta CDR3 regions were amplified from them. HTBI-primed first-round RT-PCR preceded second-round multiplex PCR. TCRdb called the multiplex PCR reads again in MiXCR, with one record for every CDR3 protein. The sample shows 200,000 to 250,000 distinct CDR3 sequences, 20% to 25% of them seen only once. Sequencing was performed on peripheral blood. The clonotype comes from a woman aged 50 to 60 with Graves' ophthalmopathy.

CDR3 sequence reads: CASSLAVTGEATEAFF. CDR3 DNA sequence: TGTGCCAGCAGCTTAGCCGTAACAGGGGAGGCCACTGAAGCTTTCTTT. J is TRBJ1-1 and V is TRBV7-6; 7 bases agree with TRBD1. V lost 0 bases and J lost 4; bases outside the gene matches: 8. CDR3 length: 16 residues. Per germline, CDR1 SGHVS and CDR2 FNYEAQ.